This record looks at one T cell receptor (beta chain) sequence and its context. Under the authors' procedure: Nucleated cell counts were estimated from reference gene primer amplification. Repertoires were generated with immunoSEQ multiplex PCR, while TCRdb's copy carries only in-frame clones and drops some. V and J calls and clone size are those listed in that table; D and trimming were worked out from the DNA. The sample includes some 200,000 clones, approximately 86% of them seen just once. Trimming cost V 0 bases and J 11 bases, with 19 bases left between them. The V gene's germline CDR1 is LGHNT and CDR2 FRNRAP. The CDR3 loop spans 15 amino acids. This sample is drawn from a study of blood T cell repertoires in COVID-19. Overall study: Whether acute or convalescent, the COVID-19 samples came from the United States, Italy and Spain. Sources were T cells, B-cell-depleted T cells, or PBMCs; the material itself was cDNA or gDNA.

A Seattle source enrolled patients during active infection and followed them longitudinally. This TCR was recovered from a man in his sixties with COVID-19, enrolled during active disease. The chain employs TRBV12-5 and TRBJ1-1; D ambiguous. Sequences were obtained from peripheral blood. The CDR3 sequence: CASGLVPNDLIGAFF. CDR3 bases: TGTGCTAGTGGTTTGGTACCCAACGACCTAATCGGGGCTTTCTTT.